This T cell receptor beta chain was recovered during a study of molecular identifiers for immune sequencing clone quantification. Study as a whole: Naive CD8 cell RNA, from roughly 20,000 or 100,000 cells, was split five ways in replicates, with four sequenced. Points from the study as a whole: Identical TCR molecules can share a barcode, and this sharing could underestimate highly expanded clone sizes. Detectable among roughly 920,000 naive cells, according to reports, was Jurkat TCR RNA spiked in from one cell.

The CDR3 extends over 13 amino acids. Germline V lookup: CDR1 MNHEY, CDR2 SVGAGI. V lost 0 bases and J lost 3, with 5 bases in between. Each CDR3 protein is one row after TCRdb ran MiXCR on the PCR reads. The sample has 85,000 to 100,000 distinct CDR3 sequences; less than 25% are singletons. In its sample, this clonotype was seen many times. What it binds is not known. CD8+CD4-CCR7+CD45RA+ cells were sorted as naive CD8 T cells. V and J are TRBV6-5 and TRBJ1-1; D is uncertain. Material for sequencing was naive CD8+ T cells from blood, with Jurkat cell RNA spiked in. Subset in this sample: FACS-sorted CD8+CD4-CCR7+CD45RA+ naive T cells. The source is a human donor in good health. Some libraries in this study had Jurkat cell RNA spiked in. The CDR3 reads CASSYSEDTEAFF. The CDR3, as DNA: TGTGCCAGCAGTTACTCAGAGGACACTGAAGCTTTCTTT.